This TCR beta chain emerged from a study of identical twins. Trimming stripped 2 bases from V and 6 bases from J, with 8 bases between. The CDR3 has 13 amino acids. The germline CDR1 and CDR2 sequences are MNHEY and SVGEGT. This clonotype was observed a few times. TCRdb reprocessed the 5' RACE reads via MiXCR and lists one record per CDR3 protein. The sample lists more than 400,000 distinct CDR3 sequences, 13% to 15% seen once, with 0.44% in the top ten. Separately, the same data were catalogued under a study of yellow fever vaccine responses in identical twins.

This clonotype originated in a woman in her late teens or twenties in good health. Sample: CD4+ T cells sorted from blood. The J gene is TRBJ2-1, the V gene TRBV6-2 or TRBV6-3; D not resolved. The CDR3, as DNA: TGTGCCAGCAGTTACCCGGTTCGCAATGAGCAGTTCTTC. It encodes CASSYPVRNEQFF.